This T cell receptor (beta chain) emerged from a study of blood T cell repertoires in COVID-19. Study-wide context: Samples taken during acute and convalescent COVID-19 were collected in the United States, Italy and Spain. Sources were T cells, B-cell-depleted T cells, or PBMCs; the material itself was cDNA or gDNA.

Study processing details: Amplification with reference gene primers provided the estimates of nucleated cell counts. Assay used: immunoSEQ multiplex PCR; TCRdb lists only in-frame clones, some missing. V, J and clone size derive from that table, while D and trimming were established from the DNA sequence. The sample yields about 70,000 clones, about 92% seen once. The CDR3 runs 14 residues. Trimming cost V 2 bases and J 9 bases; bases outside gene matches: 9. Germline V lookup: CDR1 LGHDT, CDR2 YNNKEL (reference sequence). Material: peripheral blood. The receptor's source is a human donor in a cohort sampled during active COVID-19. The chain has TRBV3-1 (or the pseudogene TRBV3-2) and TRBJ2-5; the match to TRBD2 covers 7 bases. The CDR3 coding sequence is TGTGCCAGCAGCCAACCTTCTCTTGGGGGGGCCCAGTACTTC. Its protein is CASSQPSLGGAQYF.